The present T cell receptor (beta chain) was sequenced within a study of shared clonotypes between healthy human individuals. Background on the study: Plates per donor: three CD4 naive, three CD4 memory, two CD8 naive, one CD8 memory.

As handled by the study authors: In the immunoSEQ data, sequences were junction-only and lacked quality scores, so filtering differed. Libraries were prepared by immunoSEQ multiplex PCR; TCRdb keeps only in-frame clonotypes and omits some of them. For V, J and clone size, that table is used; D and trimming come from the DNA. There are some 800,000 clones in the sample; more than 85% occur only once, and approximately 25% lies in the top ten. Naive CD8 cells were CD45RO-negative, positively selected for CCR7, excluding terminally differentiated effector memory CD45RA+ cells. The healthy adult donors were HIV-negative and reported no recent acute infections or vaccinations. This CDR3 region has 15 residues.

Sequenced: naive CD8+ T cells sorted from blood. This sequence joins TRBV1 and TRBJ2-1; TRBD2 is the table's D call and was not checked against the DNA. TRBV1 is assigned pseudogene status. The TCR originated in a man aged 25-45 years in good health. This CDR3 reads CTSSQGGGVRNEQFF. CDR3 coding DNA: TGCACCAGCAGCCAAGGGGGGGGAGTTCGCAATGAGCAGTTCTTC.